This T cell receptor (beta chain) comes out of a study of blood T cell repertoires in COVID-19. Only in-frame clones appear in the TCRdb table, and some are missing; sequencing was by immunoSEQ multiplex PCR. The sample includes about 14,000 clones, approximately 90% of them seen just once. With 4 bases clipped from V and 0 bases from J, the junction kept 4 bases outside the gene matches. Germline V gene sequence: CDR1 SNHLY, CDR2 FYNNEI. The length of the CDR3 is 16 residues. Input material: peripheral blood. The receptor was derived from a human donor with active COVID-19. The donor label of this sample is uncertain. This chain joins TRBV2 and TRBJ2-2; TRBD2 aligns across 8 bases. CDR3 region: CASSVFGGANTGELFF. The CDR3 DNA reads TGTGCCAGCAGTGTATTCGGGGGGGCGAACACCGGGGAGCTGTTTTTT.